This T cell receptor beta chain was retrieved from a study of CD8 T cells in Susac syndrome. Study-wide results and caveats: In Susac syndrome, CD8+ expansion was highest in TEMRA and active disease.

RNA totalling roughly 0.45 to 1 ug underwent reverse transcription with random hexamers. TCRdb called the immunoSEQ multiplex PCR reads again in MiXCR, with one record for every CDR3 protein. The sample has about 100,000 distinct CDR3 sequences; 95% are singletons. The sample holds one count of this clonotype. The antigen remains unidentified. The germline gives CDR1 MGHRA, CDR2 YSYEKL. Losses at the gene ends were 5 bases for V and 5 bases for J; bases not matched to a gene: 4. The CDR3 totals 14 residues. The CD8+ and CD4+ T cells were isolated magnetically using a negative isolation approach, whereas the TEMRA cells were enriched by FACS.

Specimen: CD8+ T cells from PBMCs. The sequence was obtained from a human donor with Susac syndrome. V is TRBV4-1 and J is TRBJ2-1; 9 bases are shared with TRBD2. This chain's CDR3 is CASSGGGAHNEQFF. The CDR3 nucleotides read TGCGCCAGCAGCGGCGGGGGGGCACACAATGAGCAGTTCTTC.